These 7 T cell receptor beta chains came from one sample sequenced in a study of blood T cell repertoires in COVID-19. The method was immunoSEQ multiplex PCR; TCRdb's version includes in-frame clones alone and lacks a portion of them. This table has under 300,000 clones, roughly four fifths appearing once. The sample comprised peripheral blood. All receptors come from a man aged 50 to 59 with acute or convalescent COVID-19.

The chain recombines TRBV5-1 with TRBJ2-5, with 7 bases matching TRBD2. Trimming took 3 bases from V and 1 from J; bases not matched to a gene: 0. Per germline, CDR1 SGHRS and CDR2 YFSETQ. The CDR3 is 13 amino acids. The CDR3 DNA sequence: TGCGCCAGCAGCTCGGGGGGCCAAGAGACCCAGTACTTC. It is translated as CASSSGGQETQYF.

This clone was picked up many times. The V and J genes are TRBV6-5 and TRBJ2-5; 14 nucleotides line up with TRBD2. Germline loops: CDR1 MNHEY, CDR2 SVGAGI. This CDR3 is 14 amino acids long. Unmatched junction bases numbered 3, after V lost 8 bases and J lost 4 bases. DNA for the CDR3: TGTGCCAGCGGAGGGACTAGCGGGAGAGAGACCCAGTACTTC. Its protein product is CASGGTSGRETQYF.

CDR3 region: CASSEWQGLTYEQYF. CDR3 bases: TGTGCCAGCAGTGAATGGCAGGGACTGACCTACGAGCAGTACTTC. V usage is TRBV2 and J usage is TRBJ2-7, with D perhaps TRBD2 (6 bases). The V end lost 2 bases, the J end lost 2 bases, and 13 bases lay between the germline ends. Germline V gives CDR1 SNHLY, CDR2 FYNNEI. The CDR3 sequence is 15 residues long.

CDR3 in amino acids: CASSYISEKLFF. As DNA, the CDR3 is TGTGCCAGCAGTTACATCAGTGAAAAACTGTTTTTT. The chain couples TRBV6-6 to TRBJ1-4; D unresolved. Germline V gene data show CDR1 as MNHNY and CDR2 as SVGAGI (reference sequence). The ends were cut back, 2 bases at V and 7 bases at J, with 5 bases in the middle. CDR3 size: 12 residues.

The CDR3 sequence: CASSPWEESNYGYTF. DNA of the CDR3: TGCGCCAGCAGCCCTTGGGAGGAATCTAACTATGGCTACACCTTC. The genes are TRBV4-1 and TRBJ1-2; no clear D gene. Germline CDR1 is MGHRA and CDR2 is YSYEKL. Trimming took off 4 bases at V and 0 bases at J, with 12 bases between the two ends. This CDR3 spans 15 amino acids.

The CDR3 reads CASSGPGTGTLHSYNEQFF. DNA for the CDR3: TGTGCCAGCAGCGGCCCTGGAACGGGGACTCTTCACTCCTACAATGAGCAGTTCTTC. J is TRBJ2-1 and V is TRBV9; tentatively, D is TRBD2 (6 bases). The CDR3 has 19 residues. The ends were cut back, 3 bases at V and 0 bases at J, with 22 bases in the middle. The germline V gene has CDR1 SGDLS and CDR2 YYNGEE.

V and J are TRBV13 and TRBJ2-5; no clear D gene. Germline loops: CDR1 PRHDT, CDR2 FYEKMQ (reference sequence). The V end lost 1 base, the J end lost 4 bases, and 7 bases lay between the germline ends. This CDR3 is built from 13 residues. The CDR3 sequence is CASSLDTLETQYF. The CDR3 DNA sequence: TGTGCCAGCAGCTTAGACACCCTAGAGACCCAGTACTTC.